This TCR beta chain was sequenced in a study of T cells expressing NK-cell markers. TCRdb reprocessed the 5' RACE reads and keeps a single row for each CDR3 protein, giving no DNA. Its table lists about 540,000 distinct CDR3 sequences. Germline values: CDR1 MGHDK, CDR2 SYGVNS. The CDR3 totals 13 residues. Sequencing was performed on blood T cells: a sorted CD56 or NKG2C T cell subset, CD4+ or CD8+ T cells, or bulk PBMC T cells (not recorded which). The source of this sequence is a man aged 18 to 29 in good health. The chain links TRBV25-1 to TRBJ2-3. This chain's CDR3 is CATRQTSTDTQYF.